This T cell receptor beta chain was found in a study of T cells after yellow fever vaccination. Template switching by 5'RACE produced TCR cDNA, adding a universal primer site and UMIs. TCRdb reanalysed the 5' RACE reads using MiXCR and keeps one entry per CDR3 protein. The repertoire holds under 550,000 distinct CDR3 sequences, with 20% to 25% as singletons. The CDR3 totals 12 residues. Germline-derived CDR1 and CDR2 are GTSNPN and SVGIG (reference sequence). The V and J ends lost 1 base and 4 bases respectively, with 7 bases between them. Sequenced material: PBMCs, taken about 20 days after the first yellow fever vaccination. The receptor's source is a young man who received the YFV17D yellow fever vaccine. The chain carries TRBV30 and TRBJ1-2; D might be TRBD1 (5 bases). The CDR3 spells CAWSEQGYGYTF. As DNA, the CDR3 is TGTGCCTGGAGTGAGCAGGGCTATGGCTACACCTTC.